Presented here are 21 T cell receptor beta chains from one specimen sequenced in a study of graft-versus-host responses after intestinal transplantation. The repertoire was sequenced with immunoSEQ multiplex PCR; TCRdb's copy has only in-frame clones and lacks some. The table shows over 9,500 clones, with roughly 71% occurring only once. Investigators treated the graft tissue so that it released intraepithelial and lamina propria lymphocytes. The sequencing here drew on ileum tissue, taken approximately 16 months after intestinal transplantation. These receptors all stem from a human patient who received an intestinal transplant, so some T cells may come from the graft donor.

In regard to this clone: Within the sample, other DNA sequences also encode this same CDR3. The chain employs TRBV5-1 and TRBJ1-2; the D gene is possibly TRBD1 (5 bases). Germline V lookup: CDR1 SGHRS, CDR2 YFSETQ. V was shortened by 0 bases and J by 4 bases, with 13 bases between the two germline ends. The CDR3 covers 15 residues. This CDR3 is CASSLEGQGPYGYTF. The CDR3 DNA reads as TGCGCCAGCAGCTTGGAAGGGCAGGGTCCCTATGGCTACACCTTC.

V and J are TRBV19 and TRBJ1-1; no reliable D call. CDR1 is LNHDA, CDR2 SQIVND, per germline (reference sequence). The CDR3 runs 13 residues. V gave up 5 bases and J gave up 1 base, with 8 bases separating them. CDR3 sequence: CASSLWGNTEAFF. In DNA, the CDR3 is TGTGCCAGTAGTCTTTGGGGGAACACTGAAGCTTTCTTT.

The chain uses TRBV7-3 and TRBJ2-3; D perhaps matches TRBD2 (6 bases). V lost 1 base and J lost 0, with 11 bases in between. Germline V gene lookup returns CDR1 SGHTA and CDR2 FQGTGA. The CDR3 has 16 amino acids. The CDR3 sequence is CASSLIPGTSTDTQYF. DNA for the CDR3: TGTGCCAGCAGCTTAATTCCGGGGACTAGCACAGATACGCAGTATTTT.

The V gene is TRBV19, the J gene TRBJ2-5, with a tentative D call TRBD2 (5 bases). Germline CDR1 LNHDA, CDR2 SQIVND (reference sequence). V was clipped by 1 base and J by 2 bases, with 8 bases between them. This CDR3 has 14 residues. CDR3 sequence reads: CASSIAGSQETQYF. CDR3 DNA: TGTGCCAGTAGTATAGCGGGGTCTCAAGAGACCCAGTACTTC.

The J gene is TRBJ1-2, the V gene TRBV27; no firm D call. The CDR3 has 17 amino acids. Germline V gives CDR1 MNHEY, CDR2 SMNVEV (reference sequence). V was pared by 5 bases and J by 0 bases, with 19 bases between. The CDR3, as DNA: TGTGCCAGCAGTCCGACGCTTTGGACCATCTCTAACTATGGCTACACCTTC. Its protein is CASSPTLWTISNYGYTF.

This chain links TRBV30 with TRBJ1-5, with D possibly matching TRBD1 (5 bases). This CDR3 contains 14 residues. Trimming took 0 bases from V and 5 from J, leaving 11 bases between them. Per germline, CDR1 GTSNPN and CDR2 SVGIG (reference sequence). In DNA form, the CDR3 reads TGTGCCTGGAGTGTACTGACAGCATATCAGCCCCAGCATTTT. Protein sequence: CAWSVLTAYQPQHF.

V gene TRBV5-1 combines with J gene TRBJ2-7; D call uncertain. Trimming pared 1 base from V and 0 bases from J, leaving 5 bases between. The V gene's germline CDR1 is SGHRS and CDR2 YFSETQ. The CDR3 consists of 13 residues. The CDR3 protein is CASSLWASYEQYF. The CDR3 DNA is TGCGCCAGCAGCTTGTGGGCCTCCTACGAGCAGTACTTC.

This chain joins TRBV10-3 and TRBJ1-5; possibly TRBD1 for D (6 bases). V was clipped by 3 bases and J by 2 bases, with 8 bases between them. The CDR3 contains 14 residues. The V gene's germline CDR1 is ENHRY and CDR2 SYGVKD. CDR3 amino acids: CAISERTGNQPQHF. CDR3 nucleotide sequence: TGTGCCATCAGTGAAAGGACAGGCAATCAGCCCCAGCATTTT.

This clone was seen more than once but under ten times. The chain uses TRBV5-1 and TRBJ1-1; TRBD1 is a possible D gene (6 bases). Per germline, CDR1 SGHRS and CDR2 YFSETQ. This CDR3 contains 14 residues. V was pared by 5 bases and J by 2 bases, with 13 bases between. The CDR3 sequence is CASRGDNVNTEAFF. The CDR3 DNA follows: TGCGCCAGCAGAGGGGACAACGTTAACACTGAAGCTTTCTTT.

This clone was observed a handful of times. The chain uses TRBV7-9 and TRBJ2-7; 7 bases align to TRBD2. The CDR3 contains 15 residues. V was pared by 4 bases and J by 0 bases, with 6 bases of the junction left unmatched. Looked up from germline, CDR1 is SEHNR and CDR2 is FQNEAQ (reference sequence). CDR3 coding DNA: TGTGCCAGCAGCTCATCTAGCGGATACTCCTACGAGCAGTACTTC. Translated: CASSSSSGYSYEQYF.

Concerning this clone: The identical CDR3 is also encoded by other nucleotide sequences in the sample. The J gene is TRBJ2-1, the V gene TRBV5-1; the D is unclear. The V end was cut by 7 bases, the J end by 8 bases, with 16 bases between. The length of the CDR3 is 13 residues. Germline loops: CDR1 SGHRS, CDR2 YFSETQ. This chain's CDR3 is CASGQFMTDEQFF. The CDR3, as DNA: TGCGCCAGCGGCCAATTTATGACGGATGAGCAGTTCTTC.

This rearrangement joins TRBV5-1 to TRBJ1-4; 9 bases line up with TRBD1. Losses at the gene ends were 4 bases for V and 6 bases for J; bases not matched to a gene: 7. The CDR3 extends over 15 amino acids. In germline, CDR1 is SGHRS, CDR2 YFSETQ. The CDR3 DNA follows: TGCGCCAGCAGCCACCCGGGACAGGGTCATGAAAAACTGTTTTTT. Translated, it gives CASSHPGQGHEKLFF.

This clone showed up just once. This CDR3 reads CASSLQAGGQETQYF. The CDR3 DNA reads TGTGCCAGCAGCCTACAGGCGGGGGGGCAAGAGACCCAGTACTTC. This chain links TRBV4-2 with TRBJ2-5, with 9 bases identical to TRBD2. The germline V gene encodes CDR1 LGHNA and CDR2 YNFKEQ. The CDR3 spans 15 residues. Unmatched junction bases numbered 5, after V lost 4 bases and J lost 2 bases.

CDR3 in amino acids: CASSANSGQGSDEQFF. DNA of the CDR3: TGTGCCAGCAGTGCCAATTCGGGACAGGGATCCGATGAGCAGTTCTTC. The gene calls are TRBV6-4 and TRBJ2-1; 9 nucleotides agree with TRBD1. This CDR3 is built from 16 residues. CDR1 is MRHNA and CDR2 is SNTAGT in the germline V gene. The V segment lost 4 bases and the J segment 8 bases; nucleotides outside the gene matches: 12.

The V call is TRBV7-9, the J call TRBJ2-7, with D perhaps TRBD2 (5 bases). V was pared by 0 bases and J by 0 bases, with 6 bases between. The CDR3 contains 14 residues. CDR1 and CDR2 from the germline V gene are SEHNR and FQNEAQ (reference sequence). CDR3 bases: TGTGCCAGCAGCTTAGCGGCGGGCTCCTACGAGCAGTACTTC. This codes for CASSLAAGSYEQYF.

The rearrangement uses TRBV6-1 and TRBJ1-5; 7 positions agree with TRBD1. Germline CDR1 MNHNS, CDR2 SASEGT. After removal of 3 bases from V and 2 bases from J, the junction contained 7 bases not matched to a gene. There are 16 residues in the CDR3. This CDR3 is CASSEDRNMRNQPQHF. CDR3 bases: TGTGCCAGCAGTGAGGACAGGAATATGCGCAATCAGCCCCAGCATTTT.

In regard to this clone: A much more abundant neighbour one base away suggests this may be a read error. This chain connects TRBV5-6 to TRBJ1-2, with D hard to call. The V gene lost 3 bases and the J gene lost 7 bases, with 16 bases spanning the gap. CDR1 is SGHDT, CDR2 YYEEEE, per germline. This CDR3 region has 14 residues. The CDR3 region is CASSWVTAVSGYTF. CDR3 bases: TGTGCCAGCAGCTGGGTGACGGCGGTATCTGGCTACACCTTC.

This chain joins TRBV5-5 and TRBJ1-3; TRBD1 might be the D (5 bases). CDR3 length: 15 amino acids. Germline V gene lookup returns CDR1 SGHKS and CDR2 YYEKEE (reference sequence). Trimming removed 4 bases at V and 3 bases at J, with 14 bases between. This chain's CDR3 is CASSLISRVGNTIYF. DNA of the CDR3: TGTGCCAGCAGCCTCATATCCAGGGTTGGAAACACCATATATTTT.

This rearrangement joins TRBV30 to TRBJ1-4; 7 nucleotides agree with TRBD1. CDR3 length: 15 amino acids. After removal of 1 base from V and 5 bases from J, the junction contained 7 bases not matched to a gene. The germline CDR1 and CDR2 sequences are GTSNPN and SVGIG (reference sequence). The DNA of the CDR3 is TGTGCCTGGAGTGAAAGACAGGGTCGGAATGAAAAACTGTTTTTT. This translates into CAWSERQGRNEKLFF.

This chain links TRBV19 with TRBJ1-2; possible D gene TRBD1, 6 bases. The CDR3 sequence is 14 residues long. Trimming left V 1 base short and J 4 bases short, with 10 bases between. Germline V gives CDR1 LNHDA, CDR2 SQIVND (reference sequence). The CDR3 sequence: CASSIAEGVYGYTF. CDR3 DNA: TGTGCCAGTAGTATAGCAGAGGGGGTCTATGGCTACACCTTC.

The chain carries TRBV15 and TRBJ2-3; D unclear. Trimming removed 0 bases at V and 0 bases at J, with 7 bases between. The germline CDR1 and CDR2 sequences are LNHNV and YYDKDF (reference sequence). There are 15 residues in the CDR3. This CDR3 reads CATSRDTASTDTQYF. Here the CDR3 DNA reads TGTGCCACCAGCAGAGACACCGCTAGCACAGATACGCAGTATTTT.